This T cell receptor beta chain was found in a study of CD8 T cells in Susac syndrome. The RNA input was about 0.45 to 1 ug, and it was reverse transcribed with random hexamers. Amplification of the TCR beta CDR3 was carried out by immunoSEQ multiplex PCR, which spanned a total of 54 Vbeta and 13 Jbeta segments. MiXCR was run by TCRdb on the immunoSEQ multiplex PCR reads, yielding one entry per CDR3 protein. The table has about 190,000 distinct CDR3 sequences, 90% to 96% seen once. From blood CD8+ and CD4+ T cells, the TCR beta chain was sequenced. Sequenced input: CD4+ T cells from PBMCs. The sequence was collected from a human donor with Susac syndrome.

CDR3: CASSPYSSGSDEQYF. In DNA form, the CDR3 reads TGTGCCAGCAGCCCATATTCCAGCGGCAGTGACGAGCAGTACTTC. V is TRBV11-2 and J is TRBJ2-7, with D possibly being TRBD2 (5 bases). The CDR3 is 15 residues long. The germline V and J ends were trimmed by 5 bases and 5 bases, with 19 bases remaining between them. Germline assignment: CDR1 SGHAT and CDR2 FQNNGV.